The entry that follows covers one T cell receptor beta chain sequence. The source of the sample is a study of blood T cell repertoires in COVID-19. For the study at large: Sites in the United States, Italy and Spain provided acute and convalescent COVID-19 samples. T cells, B-cell-depleted T cells, or PBMCs provided the cDNA or gDNA that served as material.

Original processing notes: Counts of nucleated cells, estimated from reference gene primer amplification, were obtained. The table came from immunoSEQ multiplex PCR; TCRdb's copy has only in-frame clones and leaves some out. The DNA gave D and trimming, while V, J and clone size come from that table. The sample includes 30,000 to 35,000 clones, 90% of them seen just once. V was pared by 4 bases and J by 6 bases, with 18 bases between. Germline CDR1 SNHLY, CDR2 FYNNEI. CDR3 length equals 16 residues. The sequence derives from a man older than 75 with acute or convalescent COVID-19. The specimen was peripheral blood. The gene calls are TRBV2 and TRBJ2-2; maybe TRBD1 (5 bases). CDR3 DNA sequence: TGTGCCAGCAGTGGCGGTGGGGCTGTTCGGTCCGGGGAGCTGTTTTTT. Amino acid sequence: CASSGGGAVRSGELFF.